These T cell receptor beta chains were read from a single sample in a study of T cell repertoires in cytomegalovirus infection. TCRdb called the reads again in MiXCR, with one record for every CDR3 protein. The data show approximately 250,000 distinct CDR3 sequences, around an eighth seen once. The sequenced sample consisted of PBMCs. The origin of the receptors is a human donor in good health (CMV status not recorded). Some clones in this sample may be carry-over from other donors' samples. The CDR3 runs from the conserved cysteine through the conserved F or W.

j_call: TRBJ2-5
v_call: TRBV7-2
cdr3_aa: CASSLALGQETQYF

j_call: TRBJ1-5
v_call: TRBV7-2
cdr3_aa: CASSRGGGDQPQHF

j_call: TRBJ2-5
v_call: TRBV6-2/TRBV6-3
cdr3_aa: CASSYSHRVIQVAETQYF

j_call: TRBJ2-3
v_call: TRBV29-1
cdr3_aa: CSELQGSADTQYF

j_call: TRBJ1-3
v_call: TRBV19
cdr3_aa: CATETRGNSGNTIYF

j_call: TRBJ2-5
v_call: TRBV19
cdr3_aa: CASSMVADQETQYF

j_call: TRBJ2-1
v_call: TRBV5-6
cdr3_aa: CASSPGLALGNEQFF

j_call: TRBJ1-2
v_call: TRBV20-1
cdr3_aa: CSAPRANYGYTF

j_call: TRBJ1-2
v_call: TRBV5-1
cdr3_aa: CASSLEPGQGLGYTF

j_call: TRBJ1-2
v_call: TRBV20-1
cdr3_aa: CSARGTANYGYTF

j_call: TRBJ1-4
v_call: TRBV7-2
cdr3_aa: CASSLGTGGILFF

j_call: TRBJ2-1
v_call: TRBV2
cdr3_aa: CASSDVAGPNEQFF

j_call: TRBJ2-7
v_call: TRBV20-1
cdr3_aa: CSASAGTSYEQYF

j_call: TRBJ1-6
v_call: TRBV14
cdr3_aa: CASSRLGSTPLHF

j_call: TRBJ2-3
v_call: TRBV7-2
cdr3_aa: CASSTSGYRTDTQYF

j_call: TRBJ2-3
v_call: TRBV28
cdr3_aa: CASSSPRKDTQYF

j_call: TRBJ2-1
v_call: TRBV29-1
cdr3_aa: CSPARTNEQFF

j_call: TRBJ2-7
v_call: TRBV7-6
cdr3_aa: CASSPAGGPLYEQYF

j_call: TRBJ1-1
v_call: TRBV5-4
cdr3_aa: CASSPQRGPTTEAFF

j_call: TRBJ1-4
v_call: TRBV7-2
cdr3_aa: CASSLALTGGQEKLFF